The subject of this entry is one T cell receptor beta chain. As yet, its antigen is unknown. Sequencing was performed with immunoSEQ multiplex PCR; in TCRdb, only in-frame clones are kept and a portion is missing. The repertoire holds 20,000 to 25,000 clones, 68% seen once, with nearly 6% in the top ten. Every patient had relapsed following autologous stem cell transplantation, and cohorts differed in brentuximab vedotin exposure. Patients reached a best response of complete response, partial response or progressive disease. The data belong to a study of PD-1 blockade in classical Hodgkin lymphoma. General study points: Before treatment, complete responders showed about the same diversity as newly diagnosed patients. Patients starting nivolumab less than 1 year after ASCT had lower diversity and were excluded from later analyses. Newly diagnosed patients reportedly trailed healthy donors in baseline TCR diversity.

Trimming took 0 bases from V and 2 from J, leaving 5 bases between them. CDR1 and CDR2 (germline): GTSNPN, SVGIG (reference sequence). This CDR3 contains 13 residues. This TCR derives from a human donor with classical Hodgkin lymphoma. The chain combines TRBV30 with TRBJ2-1; D not certain. Specimen: peripheral blood mononuclear cells (PBMCs), collected at baseline. CDR3 DNA sequence: TGTGCCTGGAGTGTAGCGCCCTACAATGAGCAGTTCTTC. It encodes CAWSVAPYNEQFF.